The source of this T cell receptor beta chain is a study of Ad26.COV2.S vaccination and SARS-CoV-2 variants. Across the study: Trial arm assignment for the donor was COV1001 Ad26.COV2.S. Doses of Ad26.COV2.S were injected into muscle once or twice, 56 days apart. Findings and limits, study-wide: Comparability of non-spike TCR breadth was observed across vaccine and placebo recipients.

Treatment given: 19 received Ad26.COV2.S at low or high dose, single or two shots; about 5 received placebo; per-sample allocation not given. It was on day 63 after the first vaccine or placebo injection that samples were taken. An 18-55-year-old adult in Boston served as donor. Produced via immunoSEQ multiplex PCR; TCRdb's table is partial and in-frame only. The sample contains roughly 700,000 clones, about 89% of which appear only once. As for this clone: Antigen: not known.

Germline V gene sequence: CDR1 KGHSH, CDR2 LQKENI. The CDR3 spans 16 residues. V was cut by 2 bases and J by 3 bases, with 17 bases left in between. This sample comprised peripheral blood, obtained in a trial of Ad26.COV2.S vaccine versus placebo. The source of this sequence is a person between 18 and 65 years old who received the Ad26.COV2.S COVID-19 vaccine or a placebo. This rearrangement joins TRBV18 to TRBJ2-7, with D possibly being TRBD1 (6 bases). The CDR3 is CASSPTTGSGGYEQYF. CDR3 sequence (DNA): TGTGCCAGCTCACCAACAACAGGGAGTGGGGGCTACGAGCAGTACTTC.